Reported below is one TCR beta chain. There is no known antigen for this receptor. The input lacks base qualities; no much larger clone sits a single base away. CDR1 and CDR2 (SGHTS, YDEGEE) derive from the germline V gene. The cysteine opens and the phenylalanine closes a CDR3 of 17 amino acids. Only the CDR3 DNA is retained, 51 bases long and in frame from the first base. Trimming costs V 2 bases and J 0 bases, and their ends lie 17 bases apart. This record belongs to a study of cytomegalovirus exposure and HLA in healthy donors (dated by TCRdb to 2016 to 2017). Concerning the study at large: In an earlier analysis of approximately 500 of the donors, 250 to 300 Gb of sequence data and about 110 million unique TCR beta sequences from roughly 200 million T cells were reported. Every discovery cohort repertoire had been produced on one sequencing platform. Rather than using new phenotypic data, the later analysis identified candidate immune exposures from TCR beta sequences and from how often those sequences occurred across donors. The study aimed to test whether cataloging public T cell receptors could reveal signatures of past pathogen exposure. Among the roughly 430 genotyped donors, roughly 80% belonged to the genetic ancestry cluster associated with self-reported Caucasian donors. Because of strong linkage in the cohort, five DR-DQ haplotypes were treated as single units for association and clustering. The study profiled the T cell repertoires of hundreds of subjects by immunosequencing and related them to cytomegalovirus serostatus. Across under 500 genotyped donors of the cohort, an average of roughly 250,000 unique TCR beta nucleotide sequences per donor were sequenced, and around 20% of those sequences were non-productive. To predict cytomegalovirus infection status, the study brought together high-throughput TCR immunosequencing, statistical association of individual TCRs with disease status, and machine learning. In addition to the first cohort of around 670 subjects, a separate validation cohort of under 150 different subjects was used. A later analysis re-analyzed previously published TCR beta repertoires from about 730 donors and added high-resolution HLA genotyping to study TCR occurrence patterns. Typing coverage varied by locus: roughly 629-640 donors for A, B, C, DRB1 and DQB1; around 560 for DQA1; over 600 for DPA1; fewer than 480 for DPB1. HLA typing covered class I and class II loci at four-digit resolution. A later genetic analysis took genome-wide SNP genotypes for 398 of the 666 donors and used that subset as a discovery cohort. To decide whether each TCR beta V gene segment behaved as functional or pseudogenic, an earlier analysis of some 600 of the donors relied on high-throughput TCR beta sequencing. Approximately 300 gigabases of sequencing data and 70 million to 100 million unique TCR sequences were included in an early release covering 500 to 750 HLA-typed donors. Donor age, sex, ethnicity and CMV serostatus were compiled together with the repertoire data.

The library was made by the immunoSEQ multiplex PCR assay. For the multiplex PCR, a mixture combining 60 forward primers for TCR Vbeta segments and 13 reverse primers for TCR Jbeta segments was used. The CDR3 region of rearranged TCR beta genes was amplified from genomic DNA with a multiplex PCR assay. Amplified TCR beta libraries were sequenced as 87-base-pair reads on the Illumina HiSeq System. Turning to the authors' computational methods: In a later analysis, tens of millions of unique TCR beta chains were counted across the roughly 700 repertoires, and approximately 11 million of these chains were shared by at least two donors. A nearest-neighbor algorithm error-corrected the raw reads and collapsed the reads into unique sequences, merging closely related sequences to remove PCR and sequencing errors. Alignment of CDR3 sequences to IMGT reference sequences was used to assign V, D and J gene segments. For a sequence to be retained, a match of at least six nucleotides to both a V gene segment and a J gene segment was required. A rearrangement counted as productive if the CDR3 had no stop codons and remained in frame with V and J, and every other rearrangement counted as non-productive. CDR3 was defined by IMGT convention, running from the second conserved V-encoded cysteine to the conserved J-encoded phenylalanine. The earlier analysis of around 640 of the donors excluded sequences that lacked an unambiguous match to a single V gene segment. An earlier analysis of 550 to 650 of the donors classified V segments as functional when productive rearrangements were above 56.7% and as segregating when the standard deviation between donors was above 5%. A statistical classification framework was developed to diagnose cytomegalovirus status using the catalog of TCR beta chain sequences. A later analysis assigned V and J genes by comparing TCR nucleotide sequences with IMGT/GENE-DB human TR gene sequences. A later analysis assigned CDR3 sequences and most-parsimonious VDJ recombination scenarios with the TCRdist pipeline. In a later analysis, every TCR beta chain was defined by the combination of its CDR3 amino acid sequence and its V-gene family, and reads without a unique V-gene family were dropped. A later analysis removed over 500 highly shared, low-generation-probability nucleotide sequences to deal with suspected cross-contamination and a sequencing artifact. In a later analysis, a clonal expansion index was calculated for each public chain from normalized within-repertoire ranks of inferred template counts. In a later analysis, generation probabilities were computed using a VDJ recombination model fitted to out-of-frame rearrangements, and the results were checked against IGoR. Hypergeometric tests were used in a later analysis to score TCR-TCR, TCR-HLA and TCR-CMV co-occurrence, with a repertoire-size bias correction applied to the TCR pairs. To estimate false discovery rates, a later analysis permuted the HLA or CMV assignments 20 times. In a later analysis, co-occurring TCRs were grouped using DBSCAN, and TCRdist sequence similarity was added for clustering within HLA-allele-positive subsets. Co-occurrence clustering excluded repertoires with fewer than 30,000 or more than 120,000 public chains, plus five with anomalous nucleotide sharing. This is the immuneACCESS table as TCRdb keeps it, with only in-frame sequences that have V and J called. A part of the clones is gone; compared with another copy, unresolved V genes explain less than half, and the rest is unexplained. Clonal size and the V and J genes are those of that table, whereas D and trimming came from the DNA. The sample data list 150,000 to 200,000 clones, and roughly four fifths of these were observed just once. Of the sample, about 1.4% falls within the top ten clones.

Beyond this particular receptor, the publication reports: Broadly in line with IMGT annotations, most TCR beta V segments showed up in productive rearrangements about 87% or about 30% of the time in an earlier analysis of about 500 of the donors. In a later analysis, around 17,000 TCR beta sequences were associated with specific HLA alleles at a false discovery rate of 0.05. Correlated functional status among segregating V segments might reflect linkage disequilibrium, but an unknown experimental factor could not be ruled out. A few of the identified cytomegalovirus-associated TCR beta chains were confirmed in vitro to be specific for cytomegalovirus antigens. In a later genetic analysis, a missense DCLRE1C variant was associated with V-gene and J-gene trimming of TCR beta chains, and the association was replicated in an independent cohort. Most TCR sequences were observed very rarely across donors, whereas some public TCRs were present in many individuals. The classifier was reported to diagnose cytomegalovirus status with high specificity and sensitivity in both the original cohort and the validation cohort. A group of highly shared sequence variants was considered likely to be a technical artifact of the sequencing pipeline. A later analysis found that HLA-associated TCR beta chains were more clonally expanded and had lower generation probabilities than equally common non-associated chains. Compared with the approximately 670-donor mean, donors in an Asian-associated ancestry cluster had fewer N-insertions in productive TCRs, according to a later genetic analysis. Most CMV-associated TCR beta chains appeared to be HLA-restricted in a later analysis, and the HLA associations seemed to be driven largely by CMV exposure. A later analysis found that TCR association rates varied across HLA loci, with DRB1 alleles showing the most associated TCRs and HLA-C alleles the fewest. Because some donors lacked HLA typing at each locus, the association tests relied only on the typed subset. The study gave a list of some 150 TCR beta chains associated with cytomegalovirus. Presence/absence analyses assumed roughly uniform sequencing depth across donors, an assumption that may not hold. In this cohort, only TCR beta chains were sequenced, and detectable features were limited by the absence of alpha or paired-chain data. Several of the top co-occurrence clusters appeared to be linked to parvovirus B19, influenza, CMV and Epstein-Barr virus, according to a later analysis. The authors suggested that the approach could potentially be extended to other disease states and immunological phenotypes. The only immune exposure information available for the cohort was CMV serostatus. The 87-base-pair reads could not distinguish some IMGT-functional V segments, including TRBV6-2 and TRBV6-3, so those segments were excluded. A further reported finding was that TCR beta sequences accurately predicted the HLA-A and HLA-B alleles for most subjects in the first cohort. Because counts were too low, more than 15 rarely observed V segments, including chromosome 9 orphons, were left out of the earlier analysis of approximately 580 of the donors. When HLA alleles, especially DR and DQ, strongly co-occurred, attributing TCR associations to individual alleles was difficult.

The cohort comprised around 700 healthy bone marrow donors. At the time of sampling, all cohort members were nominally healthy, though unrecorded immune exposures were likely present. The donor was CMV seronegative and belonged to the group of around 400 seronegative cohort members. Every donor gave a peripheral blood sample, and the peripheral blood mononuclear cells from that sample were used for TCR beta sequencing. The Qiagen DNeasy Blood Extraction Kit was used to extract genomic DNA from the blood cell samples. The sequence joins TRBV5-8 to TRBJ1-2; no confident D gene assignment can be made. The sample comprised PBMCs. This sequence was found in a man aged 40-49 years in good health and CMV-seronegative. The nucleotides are TGTGCCAGCAGCTTATACGTGAGCCCCTCAACTAACTATGGCTACACCTTC. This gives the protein CASSLYVSPSTNYGYTF.